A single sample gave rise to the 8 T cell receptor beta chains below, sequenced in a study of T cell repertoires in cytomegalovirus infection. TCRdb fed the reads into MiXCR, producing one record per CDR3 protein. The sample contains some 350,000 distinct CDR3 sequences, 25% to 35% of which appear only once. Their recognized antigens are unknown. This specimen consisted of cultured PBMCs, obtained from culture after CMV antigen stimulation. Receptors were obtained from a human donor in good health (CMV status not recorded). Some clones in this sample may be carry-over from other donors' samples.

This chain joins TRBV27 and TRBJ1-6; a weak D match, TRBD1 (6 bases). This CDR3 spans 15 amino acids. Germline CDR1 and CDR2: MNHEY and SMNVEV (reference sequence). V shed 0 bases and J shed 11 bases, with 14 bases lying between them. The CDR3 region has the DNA TGTGCCAGCAGTTTATCGGGCAGGGGACTAACACCCCTCCACTTT. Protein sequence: CASSLSGRGLTPLHF.

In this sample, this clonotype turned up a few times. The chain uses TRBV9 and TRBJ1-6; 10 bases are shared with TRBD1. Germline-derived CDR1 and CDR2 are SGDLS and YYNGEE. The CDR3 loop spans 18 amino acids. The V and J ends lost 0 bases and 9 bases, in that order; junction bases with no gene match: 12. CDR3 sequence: CASSVGSSGTGDRSPLHF. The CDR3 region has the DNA TGTGCCAGCAGCGTAGGCAGCTCCGGGACAGGGGACCGTTCACCCCTCCACTTT.

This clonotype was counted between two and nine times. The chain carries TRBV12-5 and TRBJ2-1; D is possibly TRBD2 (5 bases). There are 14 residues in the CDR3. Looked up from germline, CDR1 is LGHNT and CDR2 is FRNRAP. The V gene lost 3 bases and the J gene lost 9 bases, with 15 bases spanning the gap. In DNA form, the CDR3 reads TGTGCTAGTGGTTTCCCGTTGGCGGGTAGTGAGCAGTTCTTC. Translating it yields CASGFPLAGSEQFF.

In nucleotides, the CDR3 is TGTGCCAGCAGCTTAGACGGGGGACAGCCATATGGCTACACCTTC. Amino acid sequence: CASSLDGGQPYGYTF. The chain uses TRBV11-2 and TRBJ1-2, with 7 nucleotides matching TRBD1. CDR3 size: 15 residues. The germline V gene has CDR1 SGHAT and CDR2 FQNNGV. V shed 0 bases, J shed 5 bases, and the junction held 6 bases outside the gene matches.

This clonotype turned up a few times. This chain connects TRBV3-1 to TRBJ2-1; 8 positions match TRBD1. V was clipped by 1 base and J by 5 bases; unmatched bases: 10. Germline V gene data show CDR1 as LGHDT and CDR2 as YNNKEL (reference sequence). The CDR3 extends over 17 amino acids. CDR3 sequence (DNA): TGTGCCAGCAGCCAAGGCCTCCGGGACAGGATCCACAATGAGCAGTTCTTC. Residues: CASSQGLRDRIHNEQFF.

CDR3 nucleotides: TGTGCCAGCGGGACTAGCGGGATTGTACGAGAGACCCAGTACTTC. This sequence encodes CASGTSGIVRETQYF. This sequence joins TRBV28 and TRBJ2-5; the match to TRBD2 covers 13 bases. The CDR3 consists of 15 residues. Germline values: CDR1 MDHEN, CDR2 SYDVKM. The V segment lost 8 bases and the J segment 4 bases; nucleotides outside the gene matches: 7. Full variable domain (missing parts from reference TRBV28 and TRBJ2-5): DVKVTQSSRYLVKRTGEKVFLECVQDMDHENMFWYRQDPGLGLRLIYFSYDVKMKEKGDIPEGYSVSREKKERFSLILESASTNQTSMYLCASGTSGIVRETQYFGPGTRLLVL.

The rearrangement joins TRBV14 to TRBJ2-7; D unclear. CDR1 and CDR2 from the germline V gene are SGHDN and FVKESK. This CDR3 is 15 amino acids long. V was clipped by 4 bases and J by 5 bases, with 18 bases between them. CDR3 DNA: TGTGCCAGCAGCCGAAGTGAAACCCGTGGCCACGAGCAGTACTTC. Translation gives CASSRSETRGHEQYF.

CDR3 sequence reads: CASSLGSRASNGYTF. For the CDR3, the DNA is TGTGCCAGCAGTTTGGGGTCCAGGGCTTCCAATGGCTACACCTTC. V usage is TRBV27 and J usage is TRBJ1-2, with a possible D match to TRBD1 (5 bases). Germline V gene sequence: CDR1 MNHEY, CDR2 SMNVEV (reference sequence). The CDR3 is made up of 15 amino acids. V was cut by 3 bases and J by 6 bases, with 17 bases left in between.